The clone carrying this T cell receptor (beta chain) came up once. Other nucleotide sequences from this sample produce the same CDR3. The sample belongs to a study of T cell responses to AZD1222 COVID-19 vaccine. Method: immunoSEQ multiplex PCR; TCRdb's copy keeps in-frame clones and lacks some. This table holds 150,000 or so clones, 80% to 90% found once. The germline V gene encodes CDR1 SNHLY and CDR2 FYNNEI. The CDR3 extends over 13 amino acids. Trimming took off 6 bases at V and 5 bases at J, with 10 bases between the two ends. The TCR comes from an adult in good health. Sequenced material: peripheral blood, taken on day 0 of AZD1222 vaccination. The chain is built from TRBV2 and TRBJ2-2, with unresolved D. The CDR3 loop is CASRVEGTGELFF. The CDR3 region has the DNA TGTGCCAGCAGGGTGGAAGGAACCGGGGAGCTGTTTTTT.